The 8 T cell receptor beta chains presented below share a single source sample, sequenced in a study of blood T cell repertoires in COVID-19. Only in-frame clones appear in the TCRdb table, and some are missing; sequencing was by immunoSEQ multiplex PCR. Of a few hundred thousand clones in the sample, 87% were seen once. Sequenced: peripheral blood. These receptor sequences come from a woman aged 50 to 60 with acute or convalescent COVID-19.

CDR3 amino acids: CASSFDEQFF. The CDR3 bases are TGTGCCAGCAGCTTCGATGAGCAGTTCTTC. The chain has TRBV7-9 and TRBJ2-1; the D is unclear. The CDR3 loop spans 10 amino acids. With 3 bases removed from V and 8 bases from J, the gap between germline ends came to 2 bases. The germline V gene encodes CDR1 SEHNR and CDR2 FQNEAQ (reference sequence).

V gene TRBV19 combines with J gene TRBJ2-7; the match to TRBD2 covers 9 bases. From germline, CDR1 is LNHDA and CDR2 SQIVND (reference sequence). With 5 bases clipped from V and 6 bases from J, the junction kept 8 bases outside the gene matches. The CDR3 length is 14 residues. CDR3 DNA sequence: TGTGCCAGTAGTTCGACCCTAGCGGGATCCGAGCAGTACTTC. This sequence encodes CASSSTLAGSEQYF. Full variable domain (missing parts from reference TRBV19 and TRBJ2-7): DGGITQSPKYLFRKEGQNVTLSCEQNLNHDAMYWYRQDPGQGLRLIYYSQIVNDFQKGDIAEGYSVSREKKESFPLTVTSAQKNPTAFYLCASSSTLAGSEQYFGPGTRLTVT.

This clone came up a few times. This chain joins TRBV15 and TRBJ1-4, with 9 bases that match TRBD1. CDR1 is LNHNV, CDR2 YYDKDF, per germline (reference sequence). With 5 bases clipped from V and 8 bases from J, the junction kept 6 bases outside the gene matches. The CDR3 extends over 14 amino acids. The CDR3 DNA reads TGTGCCACCAGCCTGGACAGGGGAGACGAAAAACTGTTTTTT. Its translation is CATSLDRGDEKLFF.

The chain carries TRBV28 and TRBJ2-6, with D unresolved. The CDR3 is 18 residues long. With 1 base removed from V and 0 bases from J, the gap between germline ends came to 13 bases. The germline CDR1 and CDR2 sequences are MDHEN and SYDVKM. In nucleotides, the CDR3 is TGTGCCAGCAGTTTATCGGCAGGTCCCATCTCTGGGGCCAACGTCCTGACTTTC. Translation: CASSLSAGPISGANVLTF.

The chain is built from TRBV28 and TRBJ2-1; 8 nucleotides align to TRBD1. The CDR3 length is 17 residues. The germline V gene encodes CDR1 MDHEN and CDR2 SYDVKM. V lost 5 bases and J lost 1; bases outside the gene matches: 10. This CDR3 reads CASSPPLGTGSYNEQFF. The CDR3 region has the DNA TGTGCCAGCAGTCCGCCCCTTGGGACAGGTTCCTACAATGAGCAGTTCTTC.

This clone was seen a few times. The rearrangement joins TRBV11-2 to TRBJ2-7; 7 nucleotides agree with TRBD1. Germline V gene sequence: CDR1 SGHAT, CDR2 FQNNGV. CDR3 size: 15 residues. Trimming at V came to 1 base and at J to 0 bases, leaving 3 bases not matched to a gene. The CDR3 is CASSLGTGRSYEQYF. The CDR3 DNA is TGTGCCAGCAGCTTAGGGACAGGACGCTCCTACGAGCAGTACTTC.

The chain employs TRBV7-2 and TRBJ1-5, with TRBD1 matching 9 bases. Germline V gene lookup returns CDR1 SGHTA and CDR2 FQGNSA. Losses at the gene ends were 4 bases for V and 1 base for J; bases not matched to a gene: 2. The CDR3 totals 15 residues. CDR3 residues: CASSSGTGSNQPQHF. CDR3 sequence (DNA): TGTGCCAGCAGCTCCGGGACAGGGAGCAATCAGCCCCAGCATTTT.

Points on this clone: The sample carries other DNA sequences with the same CDR3. The chain is built from TRBV28 and TRBJ2-5; D remains ambiguous. The CDR3 contains 11 residues. Between the trimmed V and J ends, which lost 2 bases and 4 bases, there was a span of 2 bases. Looked up from germline, CDR1 is MDHEN and CDR2 is SYDVKM. The CDR3 DNA sequence: TGTGCCAGCAGTTTACGAGAGACCCAGTACTTC. Encoded protein: CASSLRETQYF. The variable domain in full, with the rest retrieved from reference TRBV28 and TRBJ2-5, is DVKVTQSSRYLVKRTGEKVFLECVQDMDHENMFWYRQDPGLGLRLIYFSYDVKMKEKGDIPEGYSVSREKKERFSLILESASTNQTSMYLCASSLRETQYFGPGTRLLVL.